This TCR beta chain was identified in a study of shared T cell receptors in the human thymus (dated by TCRdb to about 2021). Concerning the study at large: The study examined how self-reactive, shared T-cell receptor alpha chains are generated in the human thymus.

V drops 1 base and J drops 4 bases, leaving 14 bases in between. The CDR3 starts with the cysteine, ends with the phenylalanine, and has 15 residues. Of all the DNA, just the CDR3 is kept, 45 bases in frame from base 1. CDR1 MNHNS and CDR2 SASEGT are derived from the germline V gene. Concerning this clone itself: There is no known antigen for this receptor. Base qualities are not at hand, and no much larger clone is one base apart.

Libraries were built with the immunoSEQ multiplex PCR assay. TCRdb stores this immuneACCESS table with in-frame sequences only. Part of the clones is absent; in the studies checked, under half of the shortfall reflects unresolved V genes, and no reason is known for the rest. Recorded for this sample are roughly 710,000 clones; approximately 85% of them occurred a single time. The ten largest clonotypes hold around 0.0094% of the sample. These same records also appear under a second study, on human thymus T cells. As described in the second report: In Finland, the donors were immunologically healthy infants who were having open corrective cardiac surgery for congenital heart defects. Thymus tissue was collected as surgical resects that were removed during corrective cardiac surgery. Usage of V and J gene segments appeared to be biased in both the thymic and the peripheral blood repertoires. The related research reported highly overlapping thymic TCR repertoires among unrelated individuals. The study used eight infant thymus samples plus four related peripheral blood samples to characterize TCR alpha and beta repertoires. Donor ages ranged from about 7 to 244 days, and the cohort comprised about six male and two female infants. Thymocytes were freed from the tissue by mechanical means and kept at -70 degrees C as pellets of roughly 8.5-31 million cells. A QIAsymphony instrument was used to extract genomic DNA from the frozen cell pellets. TCRB and TCRAD loci were amplified from a standardized quantity of quality-controlled genomic DNA using the immunoSEQ multiplex PCR assay. The amplicons spanned the V(D)J region and were long enough to cover the CDR3 and allow V and J genes to be identified. Through the commercial immunoSEQ service, the amplicons were sequenced on an Illumina platform. Primer bias and sequencing errors were corrected as previously described, and TCRAD and TCRB were defined on the basis of the IMGT database. Analysis of the repertoires was done with immunoSEQ Analyzer 3.0 and VDJTools and included basic statistics, V/J segment usage, diversity estimates, rarefaction and pairwise overlap. Chao1, ChaoE, Efron-Thisted, Shannon and inverse Simpson indices were used to estimate diversity, which was also estimated on datasets down-sampled to the smallest sample. For repertoire overlap, CDR3 nucleotide sequence, V gene and J gene had to match strictly, and clustering was done by Jaccard-based multidimensional scaling. On average, thymus samples yielded around 850,000 unique TCRB clonotypes, whereas blood samples yielded about 80,000.

Material: thymocytes. The chain is assembled from TRBV6-1 and TRBJ2-7; the D segment could be TRBD1, given 6 matching bases. This receptor was identified in a girl in the first two years of life with a congenital heart defect. Donor details come from another sample of the same person, matched by shared clones. CDR3 reads: CASSEDRQGQYEQYF. The DNA reads as follows: TGTGCCAGCAGTGAAGATCGGCAGGGGCAATACGAGCAGTACTTC.